Shown below are 9 T cell receptor beta chains from a single sample sequenced in a study of T-cell reconstitution after alpha-beta-depleted transplantation in children (dated by TCRdb to the mid-2010s). The method behind the library was PCR. Sequencing used an Illumina HiSeq 2500. TCR libraries were prepared with molecular barcoding, using unique molecular identifiers to normalize TCRbeta repertoire quantification. Using fastp at Q25 and MiXCR, TCRdb reprocessed the public reads and kept productive beta chains. Each entry is one CDR3 protein sequence, shown with its most common DNA and genes. The sample contains approximately 1,000,000 distinct CDR3 sequences, about 31% of them found a single time. About 28% of the sample goes to the ten largest clones. The treatment or condition tag for this specimen amounts to: allogeneic hematopoietic cell transplantation with graft depleted of TCRalphabeta T cells and CD19 B cells.

This sample comprised PBMCs, mostly from graft donor cells, obtained 360 days after TCRalphabeta/CD19-depleted stem cell transplant. Every receptor here comes from a boy less than two years old who had a stem cell transplant for SCID, so the T cells may come from the graft donor.

The chain combines TRBV6-2 or TRBV6-3 with TRBJ1-3; no clear D gene. Germline CDR1 is MNHEY and CDR2 is SVGEGT. There are 15 residues in the CDR3. Trimming removed 0 bases from V and 0 bases from J, with 6 bases in between. The CDR3 sequence is CASSYSTISGNTIYF. The CDR3, as DNA: TGTGCCAGCAGTTACTCGACCATCTCTGGAAACACCATATATTTT.

In its sample, this clonotype was seen a few times. The chain is built from TRBV10-1 and TRBJ2-2; no clear D gene. CDR1 and CDR2 (germline): WNHNN, SYGVQD (reference sequence). V was trimmed by 2 bases and J by 4 bases, leaving 8 bases between them. This CDR3 is built from 14 residues. DNA for the CDR3: TGCGCCAGCAGTGAGGGGTACGGCACCGGGGAGCTGTTTTTT. The encoded protein is CASSEGYGTGELFF.

The chain combines TRBV9 with TRBJ2-3; TRBD2 matches at 12 bases. The J segment lost 3 bases and the V segment lost 4 bases, leaving 9 bases of the junction unmatched. This CDR3 has 17 residues. Germline CDR1 and CDR2: SGDLS and YYNGEE. The CDR3 DNA follows: TGTGCCAGCAGCTCACGAGCAACTAGCGGGGGGACAGATACGCAGTATTTT. Translating it yields CASSSRATSGGTDTQYF.

V and J are TRBV5-8 and TRBJ2-1; maybe TRBD2 (6 bases). V lost 6 bases, J lost 8 bases, and 21 bases lay in between. The CDR3 consists of 15 residues. Looked up from germline, CDR1 is SGHTS and CDR2 is YDEGEE. In nucleotides, the CDR3 is TGTGCCAGCACCGGGGGTTTGACAATAAGACATGAGCAGTTCTTC. It codes for CASTGGLTIRHEQFF.

Regarding this clonotype: The junction departs from germline at one end; a sequencing error may be responsible. The chain has TRBV7-2 and TRBJ1-5; D is possibly TRBD1 (6 bases). Germline CDR1 and CDR2: SGHTA and FQGNSA. CDR3 size: 16 residues. The DNA of the CDR3 is TGTGCCAGCAGCCTACGGACAGTTCCGGATGATCAGCCCCGGCATTTT. Protein product: CASSLRTVPDDQPRHF.

V and J are TRBV7-2 and TRBJ2-2, with 9 nucleotides matching TRBD1. The CDR3 covers 17 residues. Germline values: CDR1 SGHTA, CDR2 FQGNSA. The V gene end was trimmed by 4 bases and the J gene end by 6 bases; junction bases not matched to a gene: 12. CDR3 nucleotide sequence: TGTGCCAGCAGCTCATCCCTCGGACAGGGGATCGCCGGGGAGCTGTTTTTT. It is translated as CASSSSLGQGIAGELFF.

This clonotype came up a few times. The chain uses TRBV4-1 and TRBJ2-1; 12 positions agree with TRBD2. The germline gives CDR1 MGHRA, CDR2 YSYEKL. V dropped 3 bases and J dropped 5; count of bases not matched to a gene: 5. CDR3 size: 16 residues. The DNA for the CDR3 is TGCGCCAGCAGCCAGGTGACTAGCGGGGGAGACAATGAGCAGTTCTTC. As protein: CASSQVTSGGDNEQFF.

CDR3 in DNA: TGTGCCAGCAGTTACGGGGTCCCCCATCAGCCCCAGCATTTT. It specifies CASSYGVPHQPQHF. V gene TRBV6-5 combines with J gene TRBJ1-5, with unresolved D. Germline assignment: CDR1 MNHEY and CDR2 SVGAGI. V dropped 2 bases and J dropped 5 bases, with 10 bases sitting between them. This CDR3 has 14 residues.

The V and J genes are TRBV4-2 and TRBJ2-2; no definite D call. The germline CDR1 and CDR2 sequences are LGHNA and YNFKEQ. The CDR3 is 18 amino acids. V dropped 0 bases and J dropped 4 bases, with 18 bases sitting between them. The CDR3, as DNA: TGTGCCAGCAGCCAAGATACCGGCGCGGCCCGAGGCACCGGGGAGCTGTTTTTT. It specifies CASSQDTGAARGTGELFF.